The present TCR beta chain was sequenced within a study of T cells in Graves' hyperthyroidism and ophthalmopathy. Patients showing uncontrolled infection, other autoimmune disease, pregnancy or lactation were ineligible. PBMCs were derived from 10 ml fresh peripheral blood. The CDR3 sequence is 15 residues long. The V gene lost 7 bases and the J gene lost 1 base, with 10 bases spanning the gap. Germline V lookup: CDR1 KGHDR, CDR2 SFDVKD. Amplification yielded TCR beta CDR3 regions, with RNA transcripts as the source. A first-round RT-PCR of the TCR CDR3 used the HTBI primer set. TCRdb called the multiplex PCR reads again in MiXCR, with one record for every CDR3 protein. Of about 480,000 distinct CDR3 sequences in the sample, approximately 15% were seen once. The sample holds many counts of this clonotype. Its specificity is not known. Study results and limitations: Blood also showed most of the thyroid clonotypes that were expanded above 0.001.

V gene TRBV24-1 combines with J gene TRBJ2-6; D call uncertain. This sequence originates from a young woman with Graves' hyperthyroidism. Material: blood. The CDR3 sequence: CATSVSGSGANVLTF. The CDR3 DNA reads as TGTGCCACCAGCGTCTCGGGTTCTGGGGCCAACGTCCTGACTTTC.